A selection of T cell receptor beta chains follows, all from one sample in a study of shared clonotypes between healthy human individuals. Data came from immunoSEQ multiplex PCR; TCRdb stores just in-frame clones and leaves some out. The sample holds about 1,800,000 clones; about 94% are singletons and the top ten take more than 0.9%. The sample taken for sequencing was naive CD8+ T cells sorted from blood. All receptors derive from a man younger than 35 in good health. The CDR3 runs from the conserved cysteine through the conserved F or W. Each record gives: V gene, J gene, clone size, CDR3 length, D gene, CDR3 DNA, CDR3 protein. D genes are given only for firm matches. Size tells how often a clone was seen (once, few, many) or the class of an expanded clone, and some rows leave it out.

v_gene: TRBV27; j_gene: TRBJ1-5; abundance: NA; len: 15; d_gene: NA; CDR3nt: TGTGCCAGCAGTCTCTCTCCAGGGACCCCTCAGCCCCAGCATTTT; CDR3aa: CASSLSPGTPQPQHF
v_gene: TRBV9; j_gene: TRBJ2-7; abundance: NA; len: 13; d_gene: NA; CDR3nt: TGTGCCAGCAGCCCCGGGGTAGGGTACGAGCAGTACTTC; CDR3aa: CASSPGVGYEQYF
v_gene: TRBV6-5; j_gene: TRBJ1-5; abundance: NA; len: 15; d_gene: NA; CDR3nt: TGTGCCAGCAGTTACTCGGGGGAGGGACGTCAGCCCCAGCATTTT; CDR3aa: CASSYSGEGRQPQHF
v_gene: TRBV7-9; j_gene: TRBJ1-2; abundance: once; len: 14; d_gene: NA; CDR3nt: TGTGCCAGCAGCTTAGGGACAGCTAACTATGGCTACACCTTC; CDR3aa: CASSLGTANYGYTF
v_gene: TRBV5-6; j_gene: TRBJ1-1; abundance: NA; len: 15; d_gene: NA; CDR3nt: TGTGCCAGCCACGTAGGAGCTCGGGTGAACACTGAAGCTTTCTTT; CDR3aa: CASHVGARVNTEAFF
v_gene: TRBV5-6; j_gene: TRBJ1-1; abundance: NA; len: 12; d_gene: NA; CDR3nt: TGTGCCAGCAGCTTACTTGCGGGCGAAGCTTTCTTT; CDR3aa: CASSLLAGEAFF
v_gene: TRBV4-1; j_gene: TRBJ2-7; abundance: once; len: 16; d_gene: TRBD1; CDR3nt: TGCGCCAGCAGCCAAGAACCGGGACAGGGGTTCTACGAGCAGTACTTC; CDR3aa: CASSQEPGQGFYEQYF
v_gene: TRBV29-1; j_gene: TRBJ1-2; abundance: NA; len: 13; d_gene: NA; CDR3nt: TGCAGCGGCAATTCAGGGGATGGCTATGGCTACACCTTC; CDR3aa: CSGNSGDGYGYTF
v_gene: TRBV6-5; j_gene: TRBJ2-2; abundance: NA; len: 14; d_gene: NA; CDR3nt: TGTGCCAGCAGCCCCCGGACCAACACCGGGGAGCTGTTTTTT; CDR3aa: CASSPRTNTGELFF
v_gene: TRBV14; j_gene: TRBJ2-1; abundance: NA; len: 15; d_gene: TRBD2; CDR3nt: TGTGCCAGCGCCGAGACTAGCGGGGGTCGGAATGAGCAGTTCTTC; CDR3aa: CASAETSGGRNEQFF
v_gene: TRBV5-4; j_gene: TRBJ2-1; abundance: NA; len: 15; d_gene: NA; CDR3nt: TGTGCCAGCAGCTTCGGGGGAGTAGCGTACAATGAGCAGTTCTTC; CDR3aa: CASSFGGVAYNEQFF
v_gene: TRBV30; j_gene: TRBJ2-1; abundance: NA; len: 13; d_gene: NA; CDR3nt: TGTGCCTGGAGTAAAAATTGGGGCAATGAGCAGTTCTTC; CDR3aa: CAWSKNWGNEQFF
v_gene: TRBV11-2; j_gene: TRBJ2-7; abundance: NA; len: 14; d_gene: TRBD2; CDR3nt: TGTGCCAGCAGCCAGGGACTAGCGGTCTACGAGCAGTACTTC; CDR3aa: CASSQGLAVYEQYF
v_gene: TRBV28; j_gene: TRBJ1-5; abundance: NA; len: 16; d_gene: NA; CDR3nt: TGTGCCAGCAGTCCCCGGACAGTTTATAGCAATCAGCCCCAGCATTTT; CDR3aa: CASSPRTVYSNQPQHF
v_gene: TRBV5-6; j_gene: TRBJ2-7; abundance: NA; len: 13; d_gene: NA; CDR3nt: TGTGCCAGCAGCCAGGGATCCGCCTACGAGCAGTACTTC; CDR3aa: CASSQGSAYEQYF
v_gene: TRBV19; j_gene: TRBJ2-7; abundance: NA; len: 11; d_gene: NA; CDR3nt: TGTGCCAGTAGTTCCGGGGGCGAGCAGTACTTC; CDR3aa: CASSSGGEQYF
v_gene: TRBV5-1; j_gene: TRBJ1-1; abundance: NA; len: 13; d_gene: TRBD1; CDR3nt: TGCGCCAGCAGCGCGGGACAGTACACTGAAGCTTTCTTT; CDR3aa: CASSAGQYTEAFF
v_gene: TRBV13; j_gene: TRBJ1-2; abundance: NA; len: 15; d_gene: NA; CDR3nt: TGTGCCAGCAGCTTAGGTGGGGGGCCGGACTATGGCTACACCTTC; CDR3aa: CASSLGGGPDYGYTF
v_gene: TRBV2; j_gene: TRBJ2-3; abundance: NA; len: 15; d_gene: TRBD2; CDR3nt: TGTGCCAGCAGGTTTGCTAGCGGGACAGCAGATACGCAGTATTTT; CDR3aa: CASRFASGTADTQYF
v_gene: TRBV7-7; j_gene: TRBJ2-5; abundance: NA; len: 15; d_gene: NA; CDR3nt: TGTGCTAGCAGCTTAGAGCCCGGAGCACAAGAGACCCAGTACTTC; CDR3aa: CASSLEPGAQETQYF
v_gene: TRBV6-4; j_gene: TRBJ2-1; abundance: NA; len: 14; d_gene: TRBD2; CDR3nt: TGTGCCAGCGCCTGGACTAGCGGGAGCGGTGAGCAGTTCTTC; CDR3aa: CASAWTSGSGEQFF
v_gene: TRBV4-3; j_gene: TRBJ2-3; abundance: NA; len: 14; d_gene: TRBD2; CDR3nt: TGCGCCAGCAGCGGTAGCGGGAGCCCAGATACGCAGTATTTT; CDR3aa: CASSGSGSPDTQYF
v_gene: TRBV28; j_gene: TRBJ1-3; abundance: NA; len: 17; d_gene: TRBD1; CDR3nt: TGTGCCAGCAGTTTATCCCCGTCAGGGGGCTATGGAAACACCATATATTTT; CDR3aa: CASSLSPSGGYGNTIYF